This T cell receptor beta chain was profiled in a study of T cells in tumors after PD-1 blockade. Of note for this clone: As yet, its antigen is unknown.

Germline V gene data show CDR1 as DFQATT and CDR2 as SNEGSKA (reference sequence). This CDR3 comprises 11 residues. The V segment lost 5 bases and the J segment 7 bases; nucleotides outside the gene matches: 0. Input was about 616 ng to 6,500 ng of genomic DNA from tumor or blood. Study-level results: Blood contained about 38% of the tumor's TCR clonotypes.

Method: immunoSEQ multiplex PCR; TCRdb's copy keeps in-frame clones and lacks some. The table records some 43,000 clones, 81% of them present only once. V gene TRBV20-1 combines with J gene TRBJ2-2; 8 nucleotides match TRBD2. The sequencing here drew on PBMCs, taken before anti-PD-1 treatment. The receptor was derived from a human donor with basal cell carcinoma. CDR3 coding DNA: TGCAGTGCTGGGACTAGCGGGGAGCTGTTTTTT. It yields the protein CSAGTSGELFF.